Many counts were recorded for the clone carrying this T cell receptor beta chain. This sample is drawn from a study of low-dose radiotherapy and immunotherapy resistance in tumors. Across the whole study: Each fraction given to Cohort 2 every two weeks delivered 1 Gy, and the total reached 13 Gy over 26 weeks. Each patient was administered nivolumab intravenously at 240 mg, which was a flat dose, every two weeks, along with intravenous ipilimumab at 1 mg/kg every six weeks.

First-strand cDNA used TRAV- and TRBV-specific primers, covering alpha and beta chains. Amplification, which lasted around 18 PCR cycles, used a constant-region primer and V-primer adapter to amplify TCRs. After the mRNA was isolated, it was amplified using in vitro transcription. Each CDR3 protein gets one entry after TCRdb re-called the reads with MiXCR. The repertoire holds about 30,000 distinct CDR3 sequences, approximately 54% seen once, with around 5.4% in the top ten. Time point meaning: after trial treatment. Specified treatment: LDRT plus nivolumab, ipilimumab, low-dose cyclophosphamide and aspirin (RACIN trial). Inclusion covered patients whose advanced solid tumors lacked tumor-infiltrating lymphocytes. The clonotype originates from a male donor with gallbladder cancer. The specimen comprised PBMCs, sampled after low-dose radiotherapy plus immunotherapy.

The CDR3 protein is CASSFQDQPQHF. In nucleotides, the CDR3 is TGTGCCAGCAGCTTTCAGGATCAGCCCCAGCATTTT. V gene TRBV5-4 combines with J gene TRBJ1-5; D not resolved. The CDR3 sequence is 12 residues long. The germline V gene encodes CDR1 SGHNT and CDR2 YYREEE (reference sequence). Between the trimmed V and J ends, which lost 2 bases and 5 bases, there was a span of 5 bases.